Listed below are T cell receptor beta chains from one sample, sequenced in a study of follicular helper T cells after annual influenza vaccination. Here immunoSEQ multiplex PCR was the method, and the copy in TCRdb shows in-frame clones only, minus some. The sample lists more than 5,500 clones; roughly 80% were seen once. This material consisted of CXCR5- memory CD4+ T cells sorted from blood, taken 7 days after influenza vaccination. The source of these receptors is an adult who received the influenza vaccine. CDR3s leave out the opening cysteine and the closing phenylalanine or tryptophan. A D gene is named only where the DNA matches it firmly. The size field is filled for only some rows; it gives once, few, many or a size class.

v_call	d_call	clone_size	cdr3_aa
TRBV7-8	.	.	ASSRGQNTEAF
TRBV18	.	.	ASSQGRNTEAF
TRBV6-6	.	once	ASSYRDEQY
TRBV19	.	.	ASRKNRDHYGYT
TRBV2	.	few	ASRRAATGPQH
TRBV15	TRBD2	.	ATSVGLARSYNEQF
TRBV19	TRBD1	.	ASSIIRQGDNEQF
TRBV6-1	TRBD2	few	ASRKGLAGTDEQF
TRBV4-2	.	.	ASSQGSVNYGYT
TRBV5-4	TRBD1	.	ASSGGTGKASPLH
TRBV25-1	.	.	ASSEAGRSYTEAF
TRBV7-2	.	.	ASSRRFSTDTQY
TRBV19	TRBD1	once	ASSIEGQGSPLH
TRBV4-1	.	.	ASSHPAGNQKEKLF
TRBV15	TRBD2	.	ATSILRGGPVEQF
TRBV4-1	.	.	ASSYGQARGDTQY
TRBV5-1	TRBD2	.	ASSSGLGETQY
TRBV18	TRBD1	once	ASSPFQGARETQY
TRBV9	TRBD2	.	ASSVGREKSVGTQY
TRBV29-1	TRBD1	.	SVEDRGYRGRETQY
TRBV5-1	.	.	ASSLGARVDTGELF
TRBV27	.	.	ASTTRNNEQF
TRBV6-5	.	.	ASSYSFAKAYEQY
TRBV6-5	TRBD2	few	ASSSGGFYEQY
TRBV4-3	.	.	ASSQGGMVGVGDTQY
TRBV7-2	.	.	ASSSGSTGTGELF
TRBV6-1	.	once	ASSDYGTSTDTQY
TRBV5-1	TRBD1	once	ASSGGQGAVGYT
TRBV10-3	.	.	ATVQEETQY
TRBV6-5	TRBD1	.	ASRRGIDRGSEQF
TRBV12-5	TRBD1	.	ASGRSGGDEQF
TRBV7-3	.	few	ASSLNAGRNEQF
TRBV2	TRBD2	.	ASSEAGGGDTQY
TRBV5-1	TRBD1	.	ASSPSPQGALHEQF
TRBV6-5	TRBD2	.	ASRNVAGGTDTQY
TRBV7-2	.	.	ASSLVLPPEAF